Each of the 29 T cell receptor beta chains below was sequenced from the same sample in a study of blood T cells in healthy people across ages. A sample-barcoded 5' primer and a J-beta primer mix were used in a second PCR of about 7 to 11 cycles. MiXCR, run by TCRdb on the 5' RACE reads, gives a single entry per CDR3 protein. The sample holds approximately 1,000,000 distinct CDR3 sequences, 35% to 55% seen once. The specimen was blood. Receptor source: an older woman in good health.

J is TRBJ2-3 and V is TRBV4-2; no reliable D call. The V and J ends lost 0 bases and 10 bases respectively, with 11 bases between them. CDR1 and CDR2 from the germline V gene are LGHNA and YNFKEQ. CDR3 length equals 13 residues. For the CDR3, the DNA is TGTGCCAGCAGCCAAGATCGAGCAAATTCGCAGTATTTT. Translating gives CASSQDRANSQYF.

CDR3 DNA: TGTGCCAGCAGTTCCCTTGGGGCGGCTCAAGAGACCCAGTACTTC. Encoded protein: CASSSLGAAQETQYF. This chain joins TRBV6-5 and TRBJ2-5; the D gene is possibly TRBD1 (5 bases). This CDR3 contains 15 residues. CDR1 and CDR2 (germline): MNHEY, SVGAGI. The V end lost 4 bases, the J end lost 2 bases, and 14 bases lay between the germline ends.

This sequence joins TRBV5-1 and TRBJ2-7; 7 nucleotides match TRBD1. This CDR3 has 13 residues. Losses at the gene ends were 6 bases for V and 3 bases for J; bases not matched to a gene: 6. Per the germline V gene, CDR1 is SGHRS and CDR2 is YFSETQ. CDR3 protein: CASTPTGLYEQYF. The CDR3, as DNA: TGCGCCAGCACCCCGACAGGGCTCTACGAGCAGTACTTC. Full variable domain (missing parts from reference TRBV5-1 and TRBJ2-7): KAGVTQTPRYLIKTRGQQVTLSCSPISGHRSVSWYQQTPGQGLQFLFEYFSETQRNKGNFPGRFSGRQFSNSRSEMNVSTLELGDSALYLCASTPTGLYEQYFGPGTRLTVT.

The CDR3 nucleotides are TGTGCCAGCAGCTTCGGGGGCCACTACAATGAGCAGTACTTC. As protein: CASSFGGHYNEQYF. V gene TRBV5-5 combines with J gene TRBJ2-1, with D perhaps assigned TRBD1 or TRBD2 (6 bases each). Matching the DNA end better, TRBJ2-7 makes the J call doubtful. From germline, CDR1 is SGHKS and CDR2 YYEKEE (reference sequence). The CDR3 runs 14 residues.

This clonotype was counted only a few times. The chain recombines TRBV29-1 with TRBJ2-5; no clear D gene. V was shortened by 7 bases and J by 2 bases, with 11 bases between the two germline ends. Germline values: CDR1 SQVTM, CDR2 ANQGSEA. The length of the CDR3 is 12 residues. CDR3 DNA: TGCAGCGCCCAGTCAGTACAAGAGACCCAGTACTTC. Protein product: CSAQSVQETQYF.

The chain couples TRBV5-1 to TRBJ2-1, with D possibly TRBD1 on 6 matching bases. The closer fit of TRBJ2-7 to the DNA end suggests the J call may be wrong. CDR3 length: 14 residues. Germline V CDR1 and CDR2: SGHRS, YFSETQ. This chain's CDR3 is CASSLGDTYNEQYF. The CDR3 DNA reads TGCGCCAGCAGCTTGGGGGACACTTACAATGAGCAGTACTTC.

J is TRBJ1-2 and V is TRBV7-3, with D uncertain. V gave up 0 bases and J gave up 8 bases, with 22 bases separating them. The length of the CDR3 is 17 residues. Looked up from germline, CDR1 is SGHTA and CDR2 is FQGTGA. The CDR3 reads CASSLTRWAAGGDGYTF. DNA of the CDR3: TGTGCCAGCAGCTTAACTCGGTGGGCGGCAGGCGGTGACGGCTACACCTTC.

This clonotype was found a few times. This chain links TRBV6-2 or TRBV6-3 with TRBJ1-2, with unresolved D. Germline loops: CDR1 MNHEY, CDR2 SVGEGT. This CDR3 comprises 13 residues. Deletions cut 6 bases from V and 7 bases from J, with 15 bases between. The DNA for the CDR3 is TGTGCCAGCAGGCGAAGAGGCATCTCTGGCTACACCTTC. It yields the protein CASRRRGISGYTF.

CDR3 loop: CASSPRPGNTEAFF. Written as DNA, the CDR3 is TGTGCCAGCAGCCCCAGGCCAGGGAATACTGAAGCTTTCTTT. V usage is TRBV14 and J usage is TRBJ1-1; TRBD1 might be the D (5 bases). This CDR3 spans 14 amino acids. With 4 bases removed from V and 5 bases from J, the gap between germline ends came to 14 bases. Per germline, CDR1 SGHDN and CDR2 FVKESK.

V and J are TRBV7-2 and TRBJ2-7, with 10 bases that match TRBD2. The CDR3 covers 14 residues. Germline V gene data show CDR1 as SGHTA and CDR2 as FQGNSA. Germline trimming cut 4 bases from V and 4 bases from J; bases unmatched to any gene: 4. The CDR3 DNA reads as TGTGCCAGCAGCTCACTAGCGGGATGGTACGAGCAGTACTTC. Translating it yields CASSSLAGWYEQYF.

This clonotype has only a few counts. The rearrangement joins TRBV11-2 to TRBJ2-7, with D unresolved. Germline V gives CDR1 SGHAT, CDR2 FQNNGV. The CDR3 is 14 residues long. V lost 0 bases and J lost 1, with 7 bases in between. CDR3 sequence (DNA): TGTGCCAGCAGCTTAGAGTGGCGATCCTACGAGCAGTACTTC. This encodes CASSLEWRSYEQYF.

The V call is TRBV6-2 or TRBV6-3, the J call TRBJ2-5, with D unresolved. V lost 0 bases and J 2 bases, leaving 10 bases between the germline ends. Per germline, CDR1 MNHEY and CDR2 SVGEGT. The CDR3 runs to 15 residues. CDR3 region: CASSYSDTIQETQYF. The CDR3 DNA follows: TGTGCCAGCAGTTACTCCGACACGATACAAGAGACCCAGTACTTC.

This clonotype was observed many times. The rearrangement uses TRBV29-1 and TRBJ2-5; a weak D match, TRBD1 (5 bases). Germline CDR1 reads SQVTM; CDR2 reads ANQGSEA. V gave up 4 bases and J gave up 4 bases, with 10 bases separating them. This CDR3 has 12 residues. Here the CDR3 reads CSVVVQGETQYF. The CDR3 DNA is TGCAGCGTTGTTGTCCAGGGAGAGACCCAGTACTTC.

CDR3 region: CASSLPPSGRALTEQFF. The CDR3 DNA reads as TGTGCCAGCAGTCTTCCTCCTAGCGGGAGGGCCTTAACTGAGCAGTTCTTC. V usage is TRBV27 and J usage is TRBJ2-1; 12 bases map to TRBD2. From germline, CDR1 is MNHEY and CDR2 SMNVEV (reference sequence). This CDR3 region has 17 residues. V was pared by 5 bases and J by 9 bases, with 14 bases of the junction left unmatched.

In regard to this clonotype: At one end, the junction sequence differs from germline, possibly due to a read error. This rearrangement joins TRBV7-9 to TRBJ2-1; 7 bases map to TRBD1. The CDR3 covers 15 residues. Germline V CDR1 and CDR2: SEHNR, FQNEAQ (reference sequence). The CDR3 sequence: CAGSLRDSPYNEQFF. In nucleotides, the CDR3 is TGTGCCGGCAGCCTCCGGGACAGCCCGTACAATGAGCAGTTCTTC.

This clonotype was recorded at least ten times. The chain carries TRBV20-1 and TRBJ2-4; possibly TRBD2 for D (7 bases). With 6 bases removed from V and 0 bases from J, the gap between germline ends came to 12 bases. The germline CDR1 and CDR2 sequences are DFQATT and SNEGSKA (reference sequence). The CDR3 is 14 residues long. The DNA of the CDR3 is TGCAGTGCCGGGGGGCGGATAGCCAAAAACATTCAGTACTTC. This encodes CSAGGRIAKNIQYF.

V gene TRBV12-3 or TRBV12-4 combines with J gene TRBJ2-7; 10 bases are shared with TRBD2. J lost 5 bases, V lost 5 bases, and 6 bases had no gene match. CDR3 size: 14 residues. CDR3 in DNA: TGTGCCAGCAGTCCAAGCGGGAGGGCCGACGAGCAGTACTTC. Translation: CASSPSGRADEQYF.

For this clonotype: Mismatch with germline at one junction end may stem from a read error. The chain links TRBV5-1 to TRBJ1-2; maybe TRBD1 (5 bases). The length of the CDR3 is 14 residues. From germline, CDR1 is SGHRS and CDR2 YFSETQ. The chain's CDR3 is CASRSQAVNDGYTF. CDR3 DNA: TGCGCCAGCAGATCACAGGCGGTTAACGATGGCTACACCTTC.

This clonotype showed up just a few times. The rearrangement uses TRBV3-1 and TRBJ2-3; D is possibly TRBD1 (6 bases). V shed 1 base and J shed 2 bases, with 19 bases lying between them. The germline V gene has CDR1 LGHDT and CDR2 YNNKEL (reference sequence). The CDR3 contains 18 residues. The CDR3 sequence: CASSQGKFRTEITDTQYF. In DNA, the CDR3 is TGTGCCAGCAGCCAAGGAAAATTTAGGACAGAGATCACAGATACGCAGTATTTT.

This clonotype was seen only a few times. The chain recombines TRBV29-1 with TRBJ1-2; D call uncertain. V lost 3 bases, J lost 5 bases, and 10 bases lay in between. The CDR3 spans 12 residues. Germline CDR1 and CDR2: SQVTM and ANQGSEA. The CDR3 here is CSVDHERYGYTF. In DNA, the CDR3 is TGCAGCGTTGACCATGAACGATATGGCTACACCTTC.

This clonotype was detected only a few times. The V gene is TRBV12-3 or TRBV12-4, the J gene TRBJ2-3; D ambiguous. The CDR3 is made up of 12 amino acids. V was pared by 5 bases and J by 2 bases, with 5 bases between. CDR3 protein: CASSDHTDTQYF. CDR3 in DNA: TGTGCCAGCAGTGACCACACAGATACGCAGTATTTT.

This clonotype was seen more than once but under ten times. The rearrangement joins TRBV5-1 to TRBJ2-1, with 8 bases matching TRBD1. The CDR3 runs 15 residues. V shed 4 bases and J 6 bases; nucleotides not matched to a gene: 9. CDR1 and CDR2 (germline): SGHRS, YFSETQ. The CDR3 protein is CASSRQGSLGNEQFF. In DNA form, the CDR3 reads TGCGCCAGCAGCCGACAGGGGTCTCTCGGCAATGAGCAGTTCTTC.

The J gene is TRBJ2-2, the V gene TRBV27, with D possibly called TRBD1 or TRBD2 (5 bases each). V shed 6 bases and J shed 1 base, with 15 bases lying between them. CDR3 length equals 16 residues. The germline gives CDR1 MNHEY, CDR2 SMNVEV (reference sequence). The CDR3, as DNA: TGTGCCAGCAGAAAAACGGGGCTACTGAACACCGGGGAGCTGTTTTTT. Translated: CASRKTGLLNTGELFF.

V and J are TRBV12-3 or TRBV12-4 and TRBJ1-2; D might be TRBD1 (6 bases). The CDR3 has 15 residues. V was shortened by 6 bases and J by 5 bases, with 19 bases between the two germline ends. This CDR3 is CASSKSGQNRYGYTF. Here the CDR3 DNA reads TGTGCCAGCAGCAAGAGTGGACAGAACCGATATGGCTACACCTTC.

In its sample, this clonotype was seen once. The gene calls are TRBV11-2 and TRBJ1-6; TRBD1 matches 9 bases. The CDR3 totals 16 residues. Trimming cost V 4 bases and J 7 bases; bases outside gene matches: 8. Germline V gives CDR1 SGHAT, CDR2 FQNNGV. DNA of the CDR3: TGTGCCAGCAGCTCCGGGACAGGGACTCCCAATTCACCCCTCCACTTT. It is translated as CASSSGTGTPNSPLHF. Combining the CDR3 with reference TRBV11-2 and TRBJ1-6 gives the whole variable domain EAGVAQSPRYKIIEKRQSVAFWCNPISGHATLYWYQQILGQGPKLLIQFQNNGVVDDSQLPKDRFSAERLKGVDSTLKIQPAKLEDSAVYLCASSSGTGTPNSPLHFGNGTRLTVT.

This CDR3 is CATSRDRVGYREQYF. For the CDR3, the DNA is TGTGCCACCAGCAGAGATCGGGTAGGGTACCGTGAGCAGTACTTC. The chain links TRBV15 to TRBJ2-7; D not certain. Germline-derived CDR1 and CDR2 are LNHNV and YYDKDF (reference sequence). The CDR3 loop spans 15 amino acids. V was cut by 0 bases and J by 7 bases, with 16 bases left in between.

V gene TRBV28 combines with J gene TRBJ2-2; 7 bases are shared with TRBD1. This CDR3 region has 14 residues. V lost 6 bases, J lost 5 bases, and 6 bases stayed unmatched. Per the germline V gene, CDR1 is MDHEN and CDR2 is SYDVKM. CDR3 nucleotide sequence: TGTGCCAGCAGCCTCAGGGGGATGACCGGGGAGCTGTTTTTT. It yields the protein CASSLRGMTGELFF.

For this clonotype: Compared with germline, one end of the junction differs, possibly owing to a read error. The chain employs TRBV11-2 and TRBJ2-1; 7 bases map to TRBD2. The CDR3 runs 15 residues. Germline CDR1 is SGHAT and CDR2 is FQNNGV. CDR3 DNA sequence: TGTGCCAGCAGCCAAATCGGGACTAAATACAATGAGCTGTTCTTC. Translating it yields CASSQIGTKYNELFF.

The V gene is TRBV9, the J gene TRBJ2-3; D unclear. Germline V gives CDR1 SGDLS, CDR2 YYNGEE. This CDR3 region has 14 residues. Between the trimmed V and J ends, which lost 5 bases and 2 bases, there was a span of 12 bases. CDR3 sequence reads: CASRSPFATDTQYF. In nucleotides, the CDR3 is TGTGCCAGCAGGTCACCTTTTGCCACAGATACGCAGTATTTT. Combining the CDR3 with reference TRBV9 and TRBJ2-3 gives the whole variable domain DSGVTQTPKHLITATGQRVTLRCSPRSGDLSVYWYQQSLDQGLQFLIQYYNGEERAKGNILERFSAQQFPDLHSELNLSSLELGDSALYFCASRSPFATDTQYFGPGTRLTVL.